This TCR beta chain was recorded in a study of cytomegalovirus exposure and HLA in healthy donors. This CDR3 contains 15 residues. Germline assignment: CDR1 SGHVS and CDR2 FNYEAQ. Trimming removed 1 base from V and 0 bases from J, with 10 bases in between. The donors were members of the validation cohort comprising approximately 120 subjects, separate from the roughly 640-subject first cohort. The protocol was immunoSEQ multiplex PCR, while the TCRdb copy is restricted to in-frame clones and leaves out a portion. The sample shows around 50,000 clones, 85% to 95% of them seen only once. The sequence was obtained from a woman aged 18-29 years in good health and CMV-seronegative. The chain has TRBV7-6 and TRBJ2-7; no clear D gene. Sequenced sample: PBMCs. This CDR3 reads CASSLGPVGSYEQYV. The CDR3, as DNA: TGTGCCAGCAGCTTAGGGCCGGTGGGCTCCTACGAGCAGTACGTC.